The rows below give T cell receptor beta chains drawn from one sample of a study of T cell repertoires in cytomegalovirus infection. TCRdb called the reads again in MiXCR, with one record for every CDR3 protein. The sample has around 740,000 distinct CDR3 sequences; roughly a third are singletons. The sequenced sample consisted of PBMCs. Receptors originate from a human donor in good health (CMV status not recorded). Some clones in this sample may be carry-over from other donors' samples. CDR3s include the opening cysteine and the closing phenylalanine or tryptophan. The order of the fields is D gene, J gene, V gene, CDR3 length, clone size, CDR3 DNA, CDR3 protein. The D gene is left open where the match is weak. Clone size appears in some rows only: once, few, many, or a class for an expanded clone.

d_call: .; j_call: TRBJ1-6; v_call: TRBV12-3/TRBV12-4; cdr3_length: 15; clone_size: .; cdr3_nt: TGTGCCAGCAGCACCACTCACGGGAATAATTCACCCCTCCACTTT; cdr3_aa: CASSTTHGNNSPLHF
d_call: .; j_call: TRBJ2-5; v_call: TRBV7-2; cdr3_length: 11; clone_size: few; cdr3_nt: TGTGCCAGCAGCTCGACCGGGACCCCGTACTTC; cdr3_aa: CASSSTGTPYF
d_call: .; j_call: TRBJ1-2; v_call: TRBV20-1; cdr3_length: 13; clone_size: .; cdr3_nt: TGCAGTGCGTTCATCCCGGGGGCGAAGGGCTACACCTTC; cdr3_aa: CSAFIPGAKGYTF
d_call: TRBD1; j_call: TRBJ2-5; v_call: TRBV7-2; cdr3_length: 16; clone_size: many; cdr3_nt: TGTGCCAGCAGCTCGCAGGGGGCTGGTATCCAGAAGACCCAGTACTTC; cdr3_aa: CASSSQGAGIQKTQYF
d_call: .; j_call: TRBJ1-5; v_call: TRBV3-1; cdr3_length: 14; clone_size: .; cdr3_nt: TGTGCCAGCAGCCAAGATCGTGGGGCAGTACATAAGCATTTT; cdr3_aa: CASSQDRGAVHKHF
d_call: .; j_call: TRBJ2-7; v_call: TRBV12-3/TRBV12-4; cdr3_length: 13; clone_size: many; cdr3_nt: TGTGCCAGCAGTTTGTGGTCCTCCTACGAGCAGTACTTC; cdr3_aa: CASSLWSSYEQYF
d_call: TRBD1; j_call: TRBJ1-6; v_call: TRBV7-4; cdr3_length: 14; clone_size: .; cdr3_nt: TGTGCCAGCAGCAGAGGACAGGGGTATGCACCCCTCCACTTT; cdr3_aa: CASSRGQGYAPLHF
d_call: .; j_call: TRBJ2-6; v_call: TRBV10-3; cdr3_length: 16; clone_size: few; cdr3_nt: TGTGCCATCAGTGAGTCCCGGCTCTCTGGGGCCAACGTCCTGACTTTC; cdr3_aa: CAISESRLSGANVLTF
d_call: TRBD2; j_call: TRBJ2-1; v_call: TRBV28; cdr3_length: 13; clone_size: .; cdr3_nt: TGTGCCACAGCTAGCGGAGCCTACAATGAGCAGTTCTTC; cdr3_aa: CATASGAYNEQFF
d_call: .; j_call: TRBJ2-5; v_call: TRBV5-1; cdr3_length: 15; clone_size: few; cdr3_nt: TGCGCCAGCAGCAGATTATGGGCGGGGCAAGAGACCCAGTACTTC; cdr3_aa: CASSRLWAGQETQYF
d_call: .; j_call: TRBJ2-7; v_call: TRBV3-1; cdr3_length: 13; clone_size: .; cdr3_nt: TGTGCCAGCAGTTACAGGGTTGCCTACGAGCAGTACTTC; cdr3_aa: CASSYRVAYEQYF
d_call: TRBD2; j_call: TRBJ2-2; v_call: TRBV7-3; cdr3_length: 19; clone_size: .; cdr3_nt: TGTGCCAGCAGCCCTTACCCTACTAGCGGGGGGCTAAACACCGGGGAGCTGTTTTTT; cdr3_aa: CASSPYPTSGGLNTGELFF
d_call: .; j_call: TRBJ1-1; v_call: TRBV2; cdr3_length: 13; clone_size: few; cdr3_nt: TGTGCCAGCAGGAAGTCGGGGGGCGGTGAAGCTTTCTTT; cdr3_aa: CASRKSGGGEAFF
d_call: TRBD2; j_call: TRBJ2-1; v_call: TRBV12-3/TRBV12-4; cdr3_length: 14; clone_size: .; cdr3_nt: TGTGCCAGCAGTTTTCGTCGGGGAGGGAATGAGCAGTTCTTC; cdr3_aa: CASSFRRGGNEQFF
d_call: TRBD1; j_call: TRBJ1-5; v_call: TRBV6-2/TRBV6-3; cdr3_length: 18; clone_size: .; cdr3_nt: TGTGCCAGCAGTTACCAACCCGGGACAGCCTATAGCAATCAGCCCCAGCATTTT; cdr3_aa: CASSYQPGTAYSNQPQHF
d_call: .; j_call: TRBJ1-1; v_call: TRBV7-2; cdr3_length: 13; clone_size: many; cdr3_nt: TGTGCCAGCAGCTCTATCATGAACACTGAAGCTTTCTTT; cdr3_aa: CASSSIMNTEAFF
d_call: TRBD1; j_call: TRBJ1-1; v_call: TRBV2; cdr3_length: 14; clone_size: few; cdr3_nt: TGTGCCAGCAGTGGAACGACAGGGGCCACTGAAGCTTTCTTT; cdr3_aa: CASSGTTGATEAFF
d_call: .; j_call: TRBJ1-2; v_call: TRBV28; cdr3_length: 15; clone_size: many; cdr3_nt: TGTGCCAGCAGTTTCGAGGGCGCACTTGCCTATGGCTACACCTTC; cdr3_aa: CASSFEGALAYGYTF
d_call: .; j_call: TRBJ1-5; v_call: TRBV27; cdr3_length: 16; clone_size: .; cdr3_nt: TGTGCCAGCAGTTTATACCCAGAGTTTGGCAATCAGCCCCAGCATTTT; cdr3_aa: CASSLYPEFGNQPQHF
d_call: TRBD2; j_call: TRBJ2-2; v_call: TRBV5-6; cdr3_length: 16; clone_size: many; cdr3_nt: TGTGCCAGCAGCCGGAGGACTAGCGGGAGAATCCGGGAGCTGTTTTTT; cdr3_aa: CASSRRTSGRIRELFF
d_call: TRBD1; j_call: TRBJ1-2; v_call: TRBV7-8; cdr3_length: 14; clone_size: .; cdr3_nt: TGTGCCAGCAGCTTAGGGGACAGGGGGCCCGGCTACACCTTC; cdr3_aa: CASSLGDRGPGYTF
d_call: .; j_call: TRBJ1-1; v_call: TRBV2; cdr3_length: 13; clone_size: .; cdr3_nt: TGTGCCAGCAGGTCCGGCGGGGGACTTGAAGCTTTCTTT; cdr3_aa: CASRSGGGLEAFF
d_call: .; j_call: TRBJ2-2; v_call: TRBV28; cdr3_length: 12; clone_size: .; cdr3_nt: TGTGCCAGCAGGGGGACAATTCGGGAGCTGTTTTTT; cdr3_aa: CASRGTIRELFF
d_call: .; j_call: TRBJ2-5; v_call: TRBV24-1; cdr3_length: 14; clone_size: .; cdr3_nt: TGTGCCACCAGTGACCGGGGACATGGGGAGACCCAGTACTTC; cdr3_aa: CATSDRGHGETQYF
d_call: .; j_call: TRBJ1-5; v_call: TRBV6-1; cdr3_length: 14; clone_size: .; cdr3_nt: TGTGCCAGCAGTCTGGACAGTACCAATCAGCCCCAGCATTTT; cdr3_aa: CASSLDSTNQPQHF
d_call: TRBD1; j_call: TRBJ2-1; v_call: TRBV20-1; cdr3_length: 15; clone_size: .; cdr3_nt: TGCAGTGCTCGATCCTCGGGACAGGGTTTCAGGGAGCAGTTCTTC; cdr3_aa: CSARSSGQGFREQFF
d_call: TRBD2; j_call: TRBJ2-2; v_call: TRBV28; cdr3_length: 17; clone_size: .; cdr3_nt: TGTGCCAGCAGGCGACCACTAGCGGGGGCGTACACCGGGGAGCTGTTTTTT; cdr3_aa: CASRRPLAGAYTGELFF
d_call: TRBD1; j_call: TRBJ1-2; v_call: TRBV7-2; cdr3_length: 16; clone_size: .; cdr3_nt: TGTGCCAGCAGCCCCCGCGCGGGCAGGGGGCTTGGTGGCTACACCTTC; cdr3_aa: CASSPRAGRGLGGYTF
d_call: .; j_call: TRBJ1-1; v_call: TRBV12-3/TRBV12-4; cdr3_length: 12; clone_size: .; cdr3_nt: TGTGCCAGCAGTTTTGGGGCAGTTGAAGCTTTCTTT; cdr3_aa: CASSFGAVEAFF
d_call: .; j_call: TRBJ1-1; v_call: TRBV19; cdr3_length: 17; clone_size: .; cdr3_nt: TGTGCCAGTAGTATAGTGCGGCAGGGTGAGAGGAACACTGAAGCTTTCTTT; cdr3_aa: CASSIVRQGERNTEAFF
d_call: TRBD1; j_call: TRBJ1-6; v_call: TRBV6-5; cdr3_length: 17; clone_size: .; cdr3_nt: TGTGCCAGCAGCTCAGGACAGGGGGGGATTTATAATTCACCCCTCCACTTT; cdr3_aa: CASSSGQGGIYNSPLHF
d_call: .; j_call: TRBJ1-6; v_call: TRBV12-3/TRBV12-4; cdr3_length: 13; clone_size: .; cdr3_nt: TGTGCCAGCAGTTTACAACAGGGCTCACCCCTCCACTTT; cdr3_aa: CASSLQQGSPLHF
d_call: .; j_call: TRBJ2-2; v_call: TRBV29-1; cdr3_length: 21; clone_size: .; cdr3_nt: TGCAGCGTCAAAGGAGGGACTGGGACGGAGGGGGCGACTCTCGGCACCGGGGAGCTGTTTTTT; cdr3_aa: CSVKGGTGTEGATLGTGELFF
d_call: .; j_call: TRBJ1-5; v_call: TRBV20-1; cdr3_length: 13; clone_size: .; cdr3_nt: TGCAGTGCGGTCTTGGACAGTTATCAGCCCCAGCATTTT; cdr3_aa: CSAVLDSYQPQHF
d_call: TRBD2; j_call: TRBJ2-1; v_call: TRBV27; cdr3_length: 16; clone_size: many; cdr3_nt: TGTGCCAGCAGTCCCTCTGGCGGGAGCTCCTACAATGAGCAGTTCTTC; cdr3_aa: CASSPSGGSSYNEQFF
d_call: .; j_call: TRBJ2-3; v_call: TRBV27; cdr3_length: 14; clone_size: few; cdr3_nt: TGTGCCAGCAGTTACCCGGGGGCGACAGATACGCAGTATTTT; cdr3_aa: CASSYPGATDTQYF
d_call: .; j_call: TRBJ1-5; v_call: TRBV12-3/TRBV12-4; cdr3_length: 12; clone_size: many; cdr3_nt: TGTGCCAGTCGGGACAAAGGCCAGCCCCAGCATTTT; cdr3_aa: CASRDKGQPQHF
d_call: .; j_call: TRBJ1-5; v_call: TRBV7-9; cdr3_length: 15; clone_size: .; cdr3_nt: TGTGCCAGCAGCTTACTGTCAGGCGCCAATCAGCCCCAGCATTTT; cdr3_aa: CASSLLSGANQPQHF
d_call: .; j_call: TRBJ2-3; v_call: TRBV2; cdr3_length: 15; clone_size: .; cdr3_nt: TGTGCCAGCAGGAACCAAAGACTAGGCTGGGATACGCAGTATTTT; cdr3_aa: CASRNQRLGWDTQYF
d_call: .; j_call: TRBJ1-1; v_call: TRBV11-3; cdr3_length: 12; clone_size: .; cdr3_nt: TGTGCCAATAACTTGAGGAACACTGAAGCTTTCTTT; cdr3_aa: CANNLRNTEAFF
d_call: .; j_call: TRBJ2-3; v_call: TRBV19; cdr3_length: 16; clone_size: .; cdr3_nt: TGTGCCAGTAGTAAACGACCTACGTCTCTCACAGATACGCAGTATTTT; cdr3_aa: CASSKRPTSLTDTQYF
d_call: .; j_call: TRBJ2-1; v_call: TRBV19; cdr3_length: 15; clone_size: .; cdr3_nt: TGTGCCAGTAGTATGGTCAGGCTCTCCTACAATGAGCAGTTCTTC; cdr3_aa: CASSMVRLSYNEQFF
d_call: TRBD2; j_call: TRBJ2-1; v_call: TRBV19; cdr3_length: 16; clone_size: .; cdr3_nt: TGTGCCAGTAATGGGGGGGAGGCAGCGGGAGGGCGTGAGCAGTTCTTC; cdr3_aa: CASNGGEAAGGREQFF
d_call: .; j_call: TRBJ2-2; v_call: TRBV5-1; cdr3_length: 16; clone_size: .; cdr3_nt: TGCGCCAGCAGCTTACGAGGGGCGCCGAACACCGGGGAGCTGTTTTTT; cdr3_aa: CASSLRGAPNTGELFF
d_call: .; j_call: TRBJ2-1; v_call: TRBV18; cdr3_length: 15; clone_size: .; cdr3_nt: TGTGCCAGCTCACCATTCCGGACAACCCTTAGGGAGCAGTTCTTC; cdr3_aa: CASSPFRTTLREQFF
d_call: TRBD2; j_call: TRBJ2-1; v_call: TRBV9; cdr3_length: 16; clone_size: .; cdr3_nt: TGTGCCAGCACCATAGGGACTAGCGGGCCCTACAATGAGCAGTTCTTC; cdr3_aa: CASTIGTSGPYNEQFF
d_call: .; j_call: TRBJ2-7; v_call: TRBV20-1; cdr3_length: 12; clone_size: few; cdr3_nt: TGCAGTGCCCCCGGCCTTACCTACGAGCAGTACTTC; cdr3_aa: CSAPGLTYEQYF
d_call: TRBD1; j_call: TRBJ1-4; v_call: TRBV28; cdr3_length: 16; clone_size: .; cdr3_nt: TGTGCCAGCAGTTCGAATGGCGACAGGGCTGGTGAAAAACTGTTTTTT; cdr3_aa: CASSSNGDRAGEKLFF
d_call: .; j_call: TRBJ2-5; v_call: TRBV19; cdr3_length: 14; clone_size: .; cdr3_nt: TGTGCCACCCCAGGAAGGGACGTGGGGGAGACCCAGTACTTC; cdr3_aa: CATPGRDVGETQYF
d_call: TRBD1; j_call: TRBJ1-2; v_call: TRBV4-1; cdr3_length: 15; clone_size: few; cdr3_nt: TGCGCCAGCAGCCAAGTATCAGGGGGGGCGCGCGGCTACACCTTC; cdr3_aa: CASSQVSGGARGYTF
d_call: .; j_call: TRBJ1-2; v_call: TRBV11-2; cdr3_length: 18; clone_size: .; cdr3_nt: TGTGCCAGCAGCTCCGGAACCTGGGTGACCAAAGAACACTATGGCTACACCTTC; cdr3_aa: CASSSGTWVTKEHYGYTF
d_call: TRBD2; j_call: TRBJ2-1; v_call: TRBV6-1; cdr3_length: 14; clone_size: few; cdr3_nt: TGTGCCAGCAGTTACGGGACTAGCGACAATGAGCAGTTCTTC; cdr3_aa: CASSYGTSDNEQFF
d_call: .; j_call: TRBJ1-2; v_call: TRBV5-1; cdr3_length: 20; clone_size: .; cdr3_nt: TGCGCCAGCAGATACAGGCCACCCCCAGCAGCTTCCAAGTCCTACTATGGCTACACCTTC; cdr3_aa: CASRYRPPPAASKSYYGYTF
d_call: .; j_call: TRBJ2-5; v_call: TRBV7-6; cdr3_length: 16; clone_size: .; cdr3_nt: TGTGCCAGCAGCCCATATGACCGTAACAGGGAAGAGACCCAGTACTTC; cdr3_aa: CASSPYDRNREETQYF
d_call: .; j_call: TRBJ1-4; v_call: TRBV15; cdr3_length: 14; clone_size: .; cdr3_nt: TGTGCCACCAGCAGGACACCACGTAATGAAAAACTGTTTTTT; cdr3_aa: CATSRTPRNEKLFF
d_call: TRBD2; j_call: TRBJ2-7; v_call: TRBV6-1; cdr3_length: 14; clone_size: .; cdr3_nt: TGTGCCAGCAAGCGGGATAGCGGGGCCTACGAGCAGTACTTC; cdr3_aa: CASKRDSGAYEQYF
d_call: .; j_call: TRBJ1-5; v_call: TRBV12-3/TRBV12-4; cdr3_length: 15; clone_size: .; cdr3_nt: TGTGCCAGCAGCTCCGCCGGGGACAGCAATCAGCCCCAGCATTTT; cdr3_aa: CASSSAGDSNQPQHF